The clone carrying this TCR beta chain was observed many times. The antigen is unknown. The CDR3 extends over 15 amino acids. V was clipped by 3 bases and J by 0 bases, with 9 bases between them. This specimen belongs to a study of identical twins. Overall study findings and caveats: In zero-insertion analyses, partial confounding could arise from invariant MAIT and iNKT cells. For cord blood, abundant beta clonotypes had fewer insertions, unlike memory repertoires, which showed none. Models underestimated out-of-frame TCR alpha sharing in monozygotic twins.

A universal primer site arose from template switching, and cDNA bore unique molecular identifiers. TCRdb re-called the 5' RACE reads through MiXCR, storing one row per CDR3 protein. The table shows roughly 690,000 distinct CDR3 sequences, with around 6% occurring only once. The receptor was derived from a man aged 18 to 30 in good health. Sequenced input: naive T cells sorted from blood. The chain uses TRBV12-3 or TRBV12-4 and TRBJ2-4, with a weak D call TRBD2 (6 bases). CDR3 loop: CASSFRAGAKNIQYF. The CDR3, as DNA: TGTGCCAGCAGTTTTCGAGCGGGAGCCAAAAACATTCAGTACTTC.